Included here is one T cell receptor (beta chain) sequence, with context. Looked up from germline, CDR1 is DFQATT and CDR2 is SNEGSKA (reference sequence). V was pared by 6 bases and J by 0 bases, with 14 bases between. This CDR3 has 14 amino acids. This sample was included in a study of T-cell memory formation after mild COVID-19. Each CDR3 protein is one row after TCRdb ran MiXCR on the 5' RACE reads. The sample lists roughly 310,000 distinct CDR3 sequences, around 15% occurring once. The sequence was obtained from a young man who had mild COVID-19 (a few samples of this study predate the infection). Cell type and time point are not known. This chain joins TRBV20-1 and TRBJ1-1; D is ambiguous. Material for sequencing was PBMCs or a T cell subset sorted from them (not recorded which). This chain's CDR3 is CSAKEGSMNTEAFF. The CDR3, as DNA: TGCAGTGCGAAAGAGGGTTCCATGAACACTGAAGCTTTCTTT.